Sequencing of this T cell receptor beta chain was carried out in a study of cytomegalovirus exposure and HLA in healthy donors (dated by TCRdb to about 2017). Broadly, across the study: According to an earlier analysis of several hundred of the donors, some 180 million T cells yielded some 110 million unique TCR beta sequences and 276 Gb of sequence data. The genetic ancestry cluster associated with self-reported Caucasian donors included 81% of the approximately 430 genotyped donors. Along with the approximately 620-subject first cohort, a separate validation cohort of 120 different subjects was used. Both class I and class II loci were covered by HLA typing, at four-digit resolution. Donor age, sex, ethnicity and CMV serostatus were compiled alongside the repertoire data. Every discovery cohort repertoire had been produced on one sequencing platform. Around 330 gigabases of sequencing data and roughly 81 million unique TCR sequences made up an early release that covered fewer than 650 HLA-typed donors. The study profiled the T cell repertoires of 500 to 800 subjects by immunosequencing and related them to cytomegalovirus serostatus. In an earlier analysis of around 540 of the donors, high-throughput TCR beta sequencing was used to judge whether each TCR beta V gene segment behaved as functional or pseudogenic. The later analysis used no new phenotypic data to find candidate immune exposures, relying instead on TCR beta sequences and their occurrence across donors. The number of typed donors differed by locus: roughly 629-630 for A, B, C, DRB1 and DQB1; 522 for DQA1; around 580 for DPA1; and 400 to 480 for DPB1. A later genetic analysis used genome-wide SNP genotypes for about 65% of the roughly 670 donors, treating that subset as a discovery cohort. The study was designed to test whether signatures of past pathogen exposure could be identified by cataloging public T cell receptors. The study combined high-throughput TCR immunosequencing, statistical association of individual TCRs with disease status, and machine learning to predict cytomegalovirus infection status. Across approximately 400 genotyped donors of the cohort, an average of roughly 200,000 unique TCR beta nucleotide sequences per donor were sequenced, and around 20% of those sequences were non-productive. About 5 DR-DQ haplotypes were handled as single units for association and clustering, since linkage in the cohort was strong. A later analysis re-examined previously published TCR beta repertoires from over 500 donors and added high-resolution HLA genotyping to investigate patterns of TCR occurrence.

The germline V end is reduced by 5 bases and the J end by 2 bases; junction bases left unmatched: 4. The CDR3, from cysteine to phenylalanine, totals 14 residues. Just CDR3 DNA is preserved here, 42 bases in frame from base 1. CDR1 and CDR2 are drawn from the germline V gene: SNHLY, FYNNEI. On this clone: The target of this receptor is not known. It has no much larger one-base neighbor in the sample; base qualities were not kept.

In total, approximately 700 healthy bone marrow donors made up the cohort. At the time of sampling, every cohort member was nominally healthy, though immune exposures that went unrecorded were likely present. The donor was CMV seronegative and was included in the group of under 450 seronegative cohort members. Every donor gave a peripheral blood sample, and the peripheral blood mononuclear cells from that sample were used for TCR beta sequencing. The Qiagen DNeasy Blood Extraction Kit was used to extract genomic DNA from the blood cell samples. Library method: the immunoSEQ multiplex PCR assay. The multiplex PCR relied on a mix of 60 forward primers for TCR Vbeta segments and 13 reverse primers for TCR Jbeta segments. A multiplex PCR assay on genomic DNA amplified the CDR3 region of rearranged TCR beta genes. On the Illumina HiSeq System, the amplified TCR beta libraries were sequenced as 87-base-pair reads. The original pipeline was this. In a later analysis, tens of millions of unique TCR beta chains were counted across the 690 or so repertoires, and around 11 million of these chains were shared by at least two donors. Raw reads were error-corrected and collapsed into unique sequences by a nearest-neighbor algorithm in which closely related sequences were merged to remove PCR and sequencing errors. Alignment of CDR3 sequences to IMGT reference sequences was used to assign V, D and J gene segments. For a sequence to be retained, a match of at least six nucleotides was required to both a V gene segment and a J gene segment. A rearrangement counted as productive if the CDR3 had no stop codons and remained in frame with V and J, and every other rearrangement counted as non-productive. CDR3 was defined according to IMGT convention as the region running from the second conserved V-encoded cysteine to the conserved J-encoded phenylalanine. The earlier analysis of some 580 of the donors excluded any sequence lacking an unambiguous match to a single V gene segment. In an earlier analysis of approximately 590 of the donors, a V segment was called functional when productive rearrangements were above 56.7%, and segregating when the standard deviation between donors exceeded 5%. A statistical classification framework was built to diagnose cytomegalovirus status from the catalog of TCR beta chain sequences. In a later analysis, TCR nucleotide sequences were compared against IMGT/GENE-DB human TR gene sequences so that V and J genes could be assigned. A later analysis assigned CDR3 sequences and most-parsimonious VDJ recombination scenarios with the TCRdist pipeline. In a later analysis, each TCR beta chain was defined by its CDR3 amino acid sequence together with its V-gene family, and reads without a unique V-gene family were excluded. A later analysis removed 500 to 600 highly shared, low-generation-probability nucleotide sequences to deal with suspected cross-contamination and a sequencing artifact. A later analysis calculated a clonal expansion index for each public chain from normalized within-repertoire ranks of inferred template counts. Generation probabilities in a later analysis came from a VDJ recombination model fitted to out-of-frame rearrangements, and those results were checked against IGoR. A later analysis scored TCR-TCR, TCR-HLA and TCR-CMV co-occurrence with hypergeometric tests, applying a repertoire-size bias correction to TCR pairs. To estimate false discovery rates, a later analysis permuted the HLA or CMV assignments 20 times. A later analysis grouped co-occurring TCRs with DBSCAN, adding TCRdist sequence similarity when clustering within HLA-allele-positive subsets. Co-occurrence clustering excluded repertoires with fewer than 30,000 or more than 120,000 public chains, plus five with anomalous nucleotide sharing. TCRdb holds this immuneACCESS table with in-frame rearrangements only. Some clones are missing; in checked studies, unresolved V genes explain under half, and the rest has no known cause. For V, J and clone size, that table is used; D and trimming come from the DNA. The sample has roughly 100,000 clones on record, around 71% of them singletons. The top ten clonotypes cover 0.6% to 1% of the sample.

General conclusions and limits of the study: Most TCR sequences were observed very rarely across donors, whereas some public TCRs were present in many individuals. Because some donors lacked HLA typing at each locus, the association tests relied only on the typed subset. According to a later analysis, TCR association rates differed among HLA loci, with DRB1 alleles showing the most associated TCRs and HLA-C alleles showing the fewest. According to a later analysis, parvovirus B19, influenza, CMV and Epstein-Barr virus appeared linked to several top co-occurrence clusters. In an earlier analysis of around 600 of the donors, most TCR beta V segments were observed in productive rearrangements about 87% or about 30% of the time, broadly matching IMGT annotations. A group of highly shared sequence variants was considered likely to be a technical artifact of the sequencing pipeline. In this cohort, only TCR beta chains were sequenced, and detectable features were limited by the absence of alpha or paired-chain data. The earlier analysis of about 600 of the donors excluded 15 to 20 rarely observed V segments, including chromosome 9 orphons, because counts were too low. Three of the identified cytomegalovirus-associated TCR beta chains were confirmed in vitro to be specific for cytomegalovirus antigens. In the study, 150 to 200 TCR beta chains were listed as associated with cytomegalovirus. Roughly uniform sequencing depth across donors was assumed in presence/absence analyses, although this assumption may not hold. In a later analysis, HLA-associated TCR beta chains were found to be more clonally expanded and to have lower generation probabilities than equally common non-associated chains. V-gene and J-gene trimming of TCR beta chains was associated with a missense DCLRE1C variant in a later genetic analysis, and the association was replicated in an independent cohort. A further reported finding was that TCR beta sequences accurately predicted the HLA-A and HLA-B alleles for most subjects in the first cohort. Correlated functional status among segregating V segments might reflect linkage disequilibrium, but an unknown experimental factor could not be ruled out. When HLA alleles, especially DR and DQ, strongly co-occurred, TCR associations were difficult to assign to individual alleles. In both the original and validation cohorts, the classifier was reported to diagnose cytomegalovirus status with high specificity and sensitivity. It was suggested by the authors that the approach could potentially be generalized to other disease states and immunological phenotypes. Compared with the roughly 670-donor mean, donors in an Asian-associated ancestry cluster had fewer N-insertions in productive TCRs, according to a later genetic analysis. In a later analysis, more than 15,000 TCR beta sequences were associated with specific HLA alleles at a false discovery rate of 0.05. Most CMV-associated TCR beta chains appeared to be HLA-restricted in a later analysis, and the HLA associations seemed to be driven largely by CMV exposure. For the cohort, immune exposure information was limited to CMV serostatus. The 87-base-pair reads could not distinguish some IMGT-functional V segments, including TRBV6-2 and TRBV6-3, so those segments were excluded.

The rearranged chain carries TRBV2 and TRBJ2-5; TRBD1 matches 8 bases in the middle. This TCR came from a boy aged 5 to 17 in good health and CMV-seronegative. Sequences were obtained from PBMCs. CDR3 loop: CASSRDRQQETQYF. Here is the DNA: TGTGCCAGCAGTCGGGACAGGCAACAAGAGACCCAGTACTTC.